The clone carrying this T cell receptor gamma chain was found many times. A far larger clone is one base from this, pointing to a likely read error. This specimen includes other DNA sequences encoding the same CDR3. From germline, CDR1 is GITISATS and CDR2 ISYDGTV (reference sequence). CDR3 size: 16 residues. The V segment lost 0 bases and the J segment 5 bases; nucleotides outside the gene matches: 13. TCRdb re-analyzed the multiplex PCR reads via CATT. The table has about 26,000 gamma-chain clones, 2.5% to 3.5% seen once; the top ten hold about 30%. This record comes from a study of γδ T cells in repeated Plasmodium falciparum infection. Bulk repertoires came from Vgamma9/Vdelta2+ or Vdelta2-negative gammadelta T cells flow-sorted from PBMC.

The chain has TRGV9 and TRGJ1 or TRGJ2. Assignment of the J gene here rests on matching the DNA to germline, because TCRdb gives none. Source material: gamma-delta T cells from blood. The source is a pool of human donors (malaria-infected and uninfected, not separated). CDR3 DNA: TGTGCCTTGTGGGAGGTGCACAATGGCGAGAATTATAAGAAACTCTTT. This codes for CALWEVHNGENYKKLF.